Following are 32 T cell receptor beta chains from one sample sequenced in a study of shared clonotypes between healthy human individuals. Clones were sequenced by immunoSEQ multiplex PCR, and TCRdb holds only the in-frame ones, with some missing. Of around 2.1 million clones in the sample, approximately 96% were seen once. The sample consisted of naive CD4+ T cells sorted from blood. Subset described: CD45RA+ positively selected. These receptors were obtained from a man younger than 30 in good health.

As for this clone: This same CDR3 is encoded by further DNA sequences in the sample. The chain links TRBV18 to TRBJ2-7; TRBD1 matches at 8 bases. V dropped 3 bases and J dropped 2; count of bases not matched to a gene: 3. The CDR3 covers 14 residues. Germline V CDR1 and CDR2: KGHSH, LQKENI. CDR3 residues: CASSPLDRAYEQYF. CDR3 DNA sequence: TGTGCCAGCTCACCCCTGGACAGGGCCTACGAGCAGTACTTC.

The rearrangement joins TRBV14 to TRBJ2-1, with D tentatively TRBD1 or TRBD2 (5 bases each). Trimming took off 3 bases at V and 7 bases at J, with 7 bases between the two ends. The CDR3 length is 12 residues. Germline CDR1 SGHDN, CDR2 FVKESK. The chain's CDR3 is CASSQGVNEQFF. The CDR3 nucleotides are TGTGCCAGCAGCCAGGGGGTTAATGAGCAGTTCTTC.

The J gene is TRBJ1-1, the V gene TRBV4-2; 7 bases line up with TRBD1. The CDR3 has 16 amino acids. From germline, CDR1 is LGHNA and CDR2 YNFKEQ. V lost 0 bases and J lost 1; bases outside the gene matches: 5. This chain's CDR3 is CASSQDVGQKNTEAFF. The DNA of the CDR3 is TGTGCCAGCAGCCAAGACGTGGGACAGAAGAACACTGAAGCTTTCTTT.

This clone was recorded a few times. Other DNA sequences in the sample encode the same CDR3. The chain uses TRBV11-2 and TRBJ1-1; a possible D gene is TRBD1 (6 bases). The V gene's germline CDR1 is SGHAT and CDR2 FQNNGV. CDR3 length: 15 residues. Trimming removed 2 bases at V and 0 bases at J, with 10 bases between. The CDR3 DNA reads TGTGCCAGCAGCTTAAGGGGGACGGTGAACACTGAAGCTTTCTTT. Protein product: CASSLRGTVNTEAFF.

V gene TRBV2 combines with J gene TRBJ1-1, with unresolved D. V lost 8 bases to trimming and J lost 0 bases, with 10 bases between them. The CDR3 is 13 amino acids. Germline V gene data show CDR1 as SNHLY and CDR2 as FYNNEI. The DNA for the CDR3 is TGTGCCAGCCATGAAAACCTGAACACTGAAGCTTTCTTT. This translates into CASHENLNTEAFF.

This clone was observed once. Other DNA sequences within the sample encode an identical CDR3. The chain links TRBV7-2 to TRBJ2-7; D might be TRBD2 (5 bases). This CDR3 is built from 12 residues. Germline V lookup: CDR1 SGHTA, CDR2 FQGNSA. V shed 6 bases and J shed 2 bases, with 8 bases lying between them. CDR3 DNA sequence: TGTGCCAGCAGTTCCGGGGCCTACGAGCAGTACTTC. Amino acid sequence: CASSSGAYEQYF.

About this clone: Different DNA sequences within this sample yield the same CDR3. V is TRBV5-1 and J is TRBJ1-1; D call uncertain. V lost 2 bases, J lost 1 base, and 9 bases lay in between. Germline CDR1 and CDR2: SGHRS and YFSETQ. CDR3 length equals 14 residues. The CDR3 sequence is CASSLGQENTEAFF. CDR3 in DNA: TGCGCCAGCAGCTTAGGGCAGGAGAACACTGAAGCTTTCTTT.

This chain links TRBV19 with TRBJ2-5, with D perhaps TRBD1 or TRBD2 (5 bases each). The germline V and J ends were trimmed by 7 bases and 5 bases, with 17 bases remaining between them. The CDR3 contains 14 residues. Germline CDR1 reads LNHDA; CDR2 reads SQIVND (reference sequence). DNA for the CDR3: TGTGCCAGTAAAAGCGAGGGGAATTGGGAGACCCAGTACTTC. This gives the protein CASKSEGNWETQYF.

Points on this clone: Other DNA sequences in the sample encode the same CDR3. This rearrangement joins TRBV30 to TRBJ1-1; no definite D call. Per the germline V gene, CDR1 is GTSNPN and CDR2 is SVGIG (reference sequence). Trimming removed 3 bases from V and 1 base from J, with 9 bases in between. The CDR3 runs 13 residues. The CDR3 loop is CAWSGSQNTEAFF. CDR3 coding DNA: TGTGCCTGGAGCGGGAGTCAGAACACTGAAGCTTTCTTT.

The gene calls are TRBV29-1 and TRBJ1-1; tentatively, D is TRBD1 (5 bases). There are 14 residues in the CDR3. V was shortened by 2 bases and J by 0 bases, with 10 bases between the two germline ends. Germline V gene lookup returns CDR1 SQVTM and CDR2 ANQGSEA. CDR3 amino acids: CSVEWGGMNTEAFF. CDR3 in DNA: TGCAGCGTTGAATGGGGCGGAATGAACACTGAAGCTTTCTTT. Drawing the rest from reference TRBV29-1 and TRBJ1-1, the complete variable domain is SAVISQKPSRDICQRGTSLTIQCQVDSQVTMMFWYRQQPGQSLTLIATANQGSEATYESGFVIDKFPISRPNLTFSTLTVSNMSPEDSSIYLCSVEWGGMNTEAFFGQGTRLTVV.

Regarding this clone: Other DNA sequences in the same sample also yield this CDR3. V and J are TRBV10-3 and TRBJ2-1; the D gene is possibly TRBD1 (6 bases). The V gene's germline CDR1 is ENHRY and CDR2 SYGVKD. V lost 0 bases and J lost 0, with 6 bases in between. The CDR3 length is 15 residues. DNA for the CDR3: TGTGCCATCAGTGAGTCAGGGGGCTCCTACAATGAGCAGTTCTTC. Protein sequence: CAISESGGSYNEQFF.

This chain joins TRBV29-1 and TRBJ2-7; maybe TRBD2 (6 bases). Per the germline V gene, CDR1 is SQVTM and CDR2 is ANQGSEA. V lost 5 bases to trimming and J lost 8 bases, with 16 bases between them. This CDR3 is 12 amino acids long. The CDR3 sequence: CSVQPPGDKQYF. DNA for the CDR3: TGCAGCGTTCAACCCCCGGGAGACAAGCAGTACTTC.

V and J are TRBV11-2 and TRBJ2-3; TRBD2 is a possible D gene (6 bases). Germline V gene sequence: CDR1 SGHAT, CDR2 FQNNGV. Trimming shortened V by 7 bases and J by 4 bases, and 12 bases separated the two germline ends. The CDR3 length is 13 residues. Here the CDR3 DNA reads TGTGCCAGCACCCTAGGAGGGGCAGATACGCAGTATTTT. Its translation is CASTLGGADTQYF.

The chain employs TRBV6-6 and TRBJ2-2, with 7 nucleotides matching TRBD2. CDR1 and CDR2 (germline): MNHNY, SVGAGI (reference sequence). After removal of 10 bases from V and 5 bases from J, the junction contained 16 bases not matched to a gene. CDR3 size: 16 residues. CDR3 nucleotide sequence: TGTGCCACCACGAGGGAGGGCCTGCCAGCAACCGGGGAGCTGTTTTTT. Translation: CATTREGLPATGELFF.

The V gene is TRBV6-6, the J gene TRBJ2-6, with 8 bases identical to TRBD1. The CDR3 length is 15 residues. Germline V gives CDR1 MNHNY, CDR2 SVGAGI (reference sequence). J lost 3 bases, V lost 4 bases, and 2 bases had no gene match. CDR3 DNA sequence: TGTGCCAGCAGTTCCGGGACAGGTGGGGCCAACGTCCTGACTTTC. Translated: CASSSGTGGANVLTF.

The chain recombines TRBV15 with TRBJ1-4, with no clear D. The CDR3 extends over 15 amino acids. The V end lost 0 bases, the J end lost 1 base, and 6 bases lay between the germline ends. Germline-derived CDR1 and CDR2 are LNHNV and YYDKDF (reference sequence). The CDR3 nucleotides read TGTGCCACCAGCAGAGAGCCAGGAACTAATGAAAAACTGTTTTTT. This translates into CATSREPGTNEKLFF. Complete variable domain (other parts from reference TRBV15 and TRBJ1-4): DAMVIQNPRYQVTQFGKPVTLSCSQTLNHNVMYWYQQKSSQAPKLLFHYYDKDFNNEADTPDNFQSRRPNTSFCFLDIRSPGLGDTAMYLCATSREPGTNEKLFFGSGTQLSVL.

The chain employs TRBV19 and TRBJ1-1; 8 bases fit TRBD1. Per germline, CDR1 LNHDA and CDR2 SQIVND (reference sequence). The V gene end was trimmed by 6 bases and the J gene end by 6 bases; junction bases not matched to a gene: 12. This CDR3 has 15 residues. The CDR3 DNA follows: TGTGCCAGTAGAAAATTACAGCAGGGGGCCGCTGAAGCTTTCTTT. Translation: CASRKLQQGAAEAFF.

The chain couples TRBV4-2 to TRBJ1-1; D unclear. V lost 1 base, J lost 4 bases, and 7 bases lay in between. The CDR3 extends over 13 amino acids. Germline CDR1 LGHNA, CDR2 YNFKEQ. Here the CDR3 reads CASSQVVGTEAFF. CDR3 nucleotide sequence: TGTGCCAGCAGCCAAGTGGTAGGCACTGAAGCTTTCTTT.

V usage is TRBV5-4 and J usage is TRBJ1-2; tentative D call: TRBD1 (6 bases). Germline lookup yields CDR1 SGHNT and CDR2 YYREEE (reference sequence). The length of the CDR3 is 14 residues. V gave up 0 bases and J gave up 6 bases, with 12 bases separating them. DNA for the CDR3: TGTGCCAGCAGCTTGGGGGGGCGAGAAAATGGCTACACCTTC. This codes for CASSLGGRENGYTF.

The CDR3 spells CASWGSGGSYGYTF. CDR3 DNA sequence: TGTGCCAGCTGGGGTTCCGGCGGGTCCTATGGCTACACCTTC. This chain uses TRBV9 with TRBJ1-2; D unclear. This CDR3 comprises 14 residues. Trimming stripped 7 bases from V and 4 bases from J, with 17 bases between. From germline, CDR1 is SGDLS and CDR2 YYNGEE.

V gene TRBV18 combines with J gene TRBJ2-5, with TRBD2 matching 7 bases. V was pared by 3 bases and J by 4 bases, with 5 bases of the junction left unmatched. Germline V gene sequence: CDR1 KGHSH, CDR2 LQKENI. The CDR3 has 14 amino acids. The CDR3: CASSPSGERETQYF. The CDR3 DNA follows: TGTGCCAGCTCACCCAGCGGGGAGCGAGAGACCCAGTACTTC.

This chain uses TRBV4-1 with TRBJ1-6; D uncertain. Looked up from germline, CDR1 is MGHRA and CDR2 is YSYEKL. The CDR3 contains 14 residues. V lost 0 bases and J 8 bases, leaving 8 bases between the germline ends. CDR3 in amino acids: CASSQDGRDSPLHF. DNA of the CDR3: TGCGCCAGCAGCCAAGACGGTCGGGATTCACCCCTCCACTTT.

This chain links TRBV6-5 with TRBJ2-2; possibly TRBD1 for D (5 bases). The CDR3 extends over 16 amino acids. CDR1 MNHEY and CDR2 SVGAGI come from the germline V gene. The V gene lost 4 bases and the J gene lost 0 bases, with 12 bases spanning the gap. CDR3: CASSWGAPPNTGELFF. The CDR3 region has the DNA TGTGCCAGCAGTTGGGGCGCTCCTCCGAACACCGGGGAGCTGTTTTTT.

The chain carries TRBV28 and TRBJ2-7, with D uncertain. The CDR3 length is 15 residues. V was trimmed by 3 bases and J by 0 bases, leaving 12 bases between them. CDR1 and CDR2 from the germline V gene are MDHEN and SYDVKM. The CDR3 is CASSFFSGYSYEQYF. The CDR3 DNA reads TGTGCCAGCAGTTTTTTTTCAGGATACTCCTACGAGCAGTACTTC.

This chain uses TRBV29-1 with TRBJ2-2; 7 bases map to TRBD2. V shed 7 bases, J shed 6 bases, and the junction held 11 bases outside the gene matches. CDR3 length: 14 amino acids. In germline, CDR1 is SQVTM, CDR2 ANQGSEA. The CDR3 DNA reads TGCAGCGCCCGCTTGGGAGGGGCCCCCGGGGAGCTGTTTTTT. As protein: CSARLGGAPGELFF.

This chain connects TRBV18 to TRBJ1-5; 12 nucleotides line up with TRBD1. The V and J ends lost 6 bases and 4 bases, in that order; junction bases with no gene match: 4. CDR1 is KGHSH and CDR2 is LQKENI in the germline V gene. This CDR3 is 15 amino acids long. DNA for the CDR3: TGTGCCAGCTCCCAGGGACAGGGGGCGAATCAGCCCCAGCATTTT. Its protein is CASSQGQGANQPQHF.

The CDR3 here is CASRRGNSYEQYF. CDR3 nucleotides: TGTGCCAGCCGCCGGGGGAACTCCTACGAGCAGTACTTC. This chain joins TRBV6-5 and TRBJ2-7, with TRBD2 as a possible D gene (6 bases). With 8 bases removed from V and 0 bases from J, the gap between germline ends came to 11 bases. This CDR3 region has 13 residues. The germline gives CDR1 MNHEY, CDR2 SVGAGI.

For this clone: The same CDR3 arises from other DNA sequences in this sample as well. The chain uses TRBV30 and TRBJ1-5; TRBD1 might be the D (6 bases). The CDR3 runs to 13 residues. V was pared by 4 bases and J by 0 bases, with 7 bases between. Per germline, CDR1 GTSNPN and CDR2 SVGIG (reference sequence). This chain's CDR3 is CAWNRDSNQPQHF. CDR3 DNA sequence: TGTGCCTGGAACAGGGATAGCAATCAGCCCCAGCATTTT.

To note about this clone: In the same sample, other DNA sequences code for this CDR3. The rearrangement uses TRBV28 and TRBJ1-1; D is unresolved. This CDR3 contains 14 residues. Germline V lookup: CDR1 MDHEN, CDR2 SYDVKM. V was clipped by 2 bases and J by 0 bases, with 7 bases between them. The CDR3 loop is CASSLTGMNTEAFF. DNA for the CDR3: TGTGCCAGCAGTTTAACCGGAATGAACACTGAAGCTTTCTTT.

Here the CDR3 DNA reads TGTGCCAGCAGCCGGGACTCCCTTTACAATGAGCAGTTCTTC. It specifies CASSRDSLYNEQFF. The chain links TRBV7-2 to TRBJ2-1; D is perhaps TRBD2 (6 bases). Germline V CDR1 and CDR2: SGHTA, FQGNSA. Between the trimmed V and J ends, which lost 5 bases and 4 bases, there was a span of 12 bases. This CDR3 region has 14 residues.

The chain joins TRBV7-2 to TRBJ1-1; 8 bases map to TRBD1. The V gene's germline CDR1 is SGHTA and CDR2 FQGNSA. CDR3 length: 15 amino acids. With V trimmed by 8 bases and J by 2 bases, 10 bases remained unmatched. The CDR3 nucleotides read TGTGCCAGCGCCACACAGGGGGTGATAAACACTGAAGCTTTCTTT. It codes for CASATQGVINTEAFF.

The CDR3 loop reads CASSLAGGASAYTIYF. The CDR3 DNA sequence: TGTGCCAGCAGCTTAGCCGGGGGGGCCTCTGCGTACACCATATATTTT. V gene TRBV7-2 combines with J gene TRBJ1-3; tentatively, D is TRBD1 (6 bases). This CDR3 has 16 residues. V was cut by 0 bases and J by 8 bases, with 17 bases left in between. Germline CDR1 reads SGHTA; CDR2 reads FQGNSA.